The entry below gives a single T cell receptor beta chain sequence along with its context. These data originate in a study of shared clonotypes between healthy human individuals. Here immunoSEQ multiplex PCR was the method, and the copy in TCRdb shows in-frame clones only, minus some. The table shows some 2.3 million clones, with 85% to 95% occurring only once. V was trimmed by 3 bases and J by 0 bases, leaving 7 bases between them. The CDR3 covers 14 residues. In germline, CDR1 is SGHDT, CDR2 YYEEEE. What was sequenced was naive CD4+ T cells from PBMCs. Specified subset: CD45RA+ positively selected. The J gene is TRBJ1-3, the V gene TRBV5-6; D may be TRBD1 (5 bases). This receptor was obtained from a young man in good health. Some clones in this sample may be carry-over from other donors' samples. The CDR3: CASSSGHSGNTIYF. In DNA, the CDR3 is TGTGCCAGCAGCTCCGGACACTCTGGAAACACCATATATTTT.